The 27 T cell receptor beta chains below were found in one sample sequenced in a study of control samples from healthy donors and cancer patients. The assay was immunoSEQ multiplex PCR, and TCRdb's table has in-frame clones only and misses some. The repertoire consists of about 120,000 clones, with about nine tenths occurring once and the leading ten covering less than 4%. The sample was blood. The receptors originated from a man between 40 and 49 years old in good health.

The gene calls are TRBV10-2 and TRBJ2-3; the match to TRBD2 covers 15 bases. Germline assignment: CDR1 WSHSY and CDR2 SAAADI. The CDR3 extends over 18 amino acids. Losses at the gene ends were 5 bases for V and 2 bases for J; bases not matched to a gene: 8. In DNA form, the CDR3 reads TGCGCCAGCAGTTTTGGACTAGCGGGGGGGCCGGCCACAGATACGCAGTATTTT. It translates to CASSFGLAGGPATDTQYF.

This chain connects TRBV9 to TRBJ2-3; TRBD2 matches at 7 bases. The CDR3 covers 16 residues. CDR1 is SGDLS, CDR2 YYNGEE, per germline. Trimming cost V 0 bases and J 0 bases; bases outside gene matches: 4. The CDR3: CASSVDGRSSTDTQYF. CDR3 coding DNA: TGTGCCAGCAGCGTAGACGGGAGGTCTAGCACAGATACGCAGTATTTT.

The gene calls are TRBV14 and TRBJ2-5, with 7 bases fitting TRBD1. The ends lost 1 base at V and 2 bases at J; junction bases unmatched: 4. The CDR3 length is 15 residues. Germline CDR1 reads SGHDN; CDR2 reads FVKESK. The CDR3, as DNA: TGTGCCAGCAGCCAAGTTGCGACAGGGCAAGAGACCCAGTACTTC. Its protein product is CASSQVATGQETQYF.

The chain joins TRBV6-1 to TRBJ2-3; perhaps TRBD1 as D (6 bases). CDR1 and CDR2 from the germline V gene are MNHNS and SASEGT. The V end was cut by 3 bases, the J end by 8 bases, with 12 bases between. The CDR3 extends over 13 amino acids. The CDR3 coding sequence is TGTGCCAGCAGTGAGGGAACAGGGCCTACGCAGTATTTT. Protein: CASSEGTGPTQYF.

The CDR3 DNA follows: TGTGCCAGCAGTTTTGGGGGGGTAGCCGGGGAGCTGTTTTTT. Residues: CASSFGGVAGELFF. The chain couples TRBV6-2 or TRBV6-3 to TRBJ2-2; 7 bases are shared with TRBD2. J was trimmed by 6 bases and V by 4 bases; bases with no gene match: 5. Germline loops: CDR1 MNHEY, CDR2 SVGEGT. This CDR3 is 14 amino acids long.

This clone appeared a single time. The chain employs TRBV3-1 (or the pseudogene TRBV3-2) and TRBJ2-1, with 9 bases lining up with TRBD1. Germline V gene data show CDR1 as LGHDT and CDR2 as YNNKEL (reference sequence). V shed 4 bases and J 7 bases; nucleotides not matched to a gene: 8. CDR3 size: 15 residues. The CDR3 DNA reads TGTGCCAGCAGCCCGGGACAGGGCTATTTTAATGAGCAGTTCTTC. Its translation is CASSPGQGYFNEQFF.

V is TRBV6-5 and J is TRBJ1-1, with D hard to call. The CDR3 sequence is 12 residues long. From germline, CDR1 is MNHEY and CDR2 SVGAGI. Trimming took off 6 bases at V and 7 bases at J, with 12 bases between the two ends. CDR3 sequence (DNA): TGTGCCAGCAGAGGATCGGTGGGTGAAGCTTTCTTT. Translated, it gives CASRGSVGEAFF.

The rearrangement links TRBV15 to TRBJ1-5; D possibly corresponds to TRBD1 (6 bases). V was pared by 5 bases and J by 5 bases, with 13 bases between. The CDR3 totals 14 residues. Per germline, CDR1 LNHNV and CDR2 YYDKDF (reference sequence). DNA of the CDR3: TGTGCCACCAGCCCCGGGACAACAGATCAGCCCCAGCATTTT. This encodes CATSPGTTDQPQHF. Combining the CDR3 with reference TRBV15 and TRBJ1-5 gives the whole variable domain DAMVIQNPRYQVTQFGKPVTLSCSQTLNHNVMYWYQQKSSQAPKLLFHYYDKDFNNEADTPDNFQSRRPNTSFCFLDIRSPGLGDTAMYLCATSPGTTDQPQHFGDGTRLSIL.

The rearrangement links TRBV11-2 to TRBJ2-7; TRBD1 matches at 11 bases. The trim removed 2 bases at V and 9 bases at J, leaving 6 bases unmatched. The CDR3 length is 14 residues. Germline V gene lookup returns CDR1 SGHAT and CDR2 FQNNGV. CDR3 nucleotide sequence: TGTGCCAGCAGCTTAAACGGACAGGGGGCAGGGCAGTACTTC. This codes for CASSLNGQGAGQYF.

The rearrangement links TRBV24-1 to TRBJ2-2, with TRBD1 matching 7 bases. CDR3 length: 14 residues. Trimming at V came to 9 bases and at J to 3 bases, leaving 6 bases not matched to a gene. Germline CDR1 reads KGHDR; CDR2 reads SFDVKD. CDR3 in amino acids: CATGRQGYTGELFF. DNA for the CDR3: TGTGCCACCGGTAGACAGGGCTACACCGGGGAGCTGTTTTTT.

V gene TRBV19 combines with J gene TRBJ2-5; 7 nucleotides agree with TRBD1. The V and J ends lost 3 bases and 6 bases, in that order; junction bases with no gene match: 7. The length of the CDR3 is 14 residues. Germline V gene sequence: CDR1 LNHDA, CDR2 SQIVND (reference sequence). CDR3 in amino acids: CASSIGEQGKTQYF. The CDR3, as DNA: TGTGCCAGTAGTATTGGGGAACAGGGGAAGACCCAGTACTTC. The whole variable domain, filled in from reference TRBV19 and TRBJ2-5, reads DGGITQSPKYLFRKEGQNVTLSCEQNLNHDAMYWYRQDPGQGLRLIYYSQIVNDFQKGDIAEGYSVSREKKESFPLTVTSAQKNPTAFYLCASSIGEQGKTQYFGPGTRLLVL.

The chain carries TRBV19 and TRBJ2-7; 8 nucleotides line up with TRBD2. Germline V lookup: CDR1 LNHDA, CDR2 SQIVND (reference sequence). This CDR3 contains 15 residues. Trimming at V came to 4 bases and at J to 2 bases, leaving 7 bases not matched to a gene. The CDR3 DNA reads as TGTGCCAGTAGTAGTGGCGGGGGGTCGCCCTACGAGCAGTACTTC. Translation: CASSSGGGSPYEQYF.

This chain joins TRBV6-6 and TRBJ1-2, with D perhaps matching TRBD1 (5 bases). Germline CDR1 is MNHNY and CDR2 is SVGAGI (reference sequence). The CDR3 spans 14 residues. V was trimmed by 6 bases and J by 4 bases, leaving 15 bases between them. DNA of the CDR3: TGTGCCAGCAGAAACGCGGGGGAAGGCTATGGCTACACCTTC. It translates to CASRNAGEGYGYTF.

In the case of this clone: The junction shows a germline mismatch at one end, possibly a read error. This sample also contains other DNA sequences that code for the same CDR3. V gene TRBV5-1 combines with J gene TRBJ2-5; D is unclear. From germline, CDR1 is SGHRS and CDR2 YFSETQ. The CDR3 extends over 11 amino acids. The CDR3 coding sequence is TGCGCCAGCAGCTTGGAGCAGACCCAATACTTC. This codes for CASSLEQTQYF. Using reference TRBV5-1 and TRBJ2-5 for the parts outside the CDR3, the full variable domain is KAGVTQTPRYLIKTRGQQVTLSCSPISGHRSVSWYQQTPGQGLQFLFEYFSETQRNKGNFPGRFSGRQFSNSRSEMNVSTLELGDSALYLCASSLEQTQYFGPGTRLLVL.

The chain has TRBV20-1 and TRBJ1-2, with D possibly TRBD1 on 5 matching bases. CDR1 and CDR2 from the germline V gene are DFQATT and SNEGSKA (reference sequence). This CDR3 has 11 residues. The V gene lost 4 bases and the J gene lost 6 bases, with 9 bases spanning the gap. CDR3 in DNA: TGCAGTGCTAATAGAGGGGATGGCTACACCTTC. Translated: CSANRGDGYTF.

The gene calls are TRBV28 and TRBJ1-2; no definite D call. Per germline, CDR1 MDHEN and CDR2 SYDVKM. V was trimmed by 4 bases and J by 5 bases, leaving 14 bases between them. The CDR3 is made up of 14 amino acids. The CDR3 nucleotides read TGTGCCAGCAGTTATGGCCAGGACGCGTATGGCTACACCTTC. This sequence encodes CASSYGQDAYGYTF.

This sequence joins TRBV30 and TRBJ1-2; D is uncertain. The V gene's germline CDR1 is GTSNPN and CDR2 SVGIG (reference sequence). The CDR3 has 11 amino acids. Trimming left V 4 bases short and J 8 bases short, with 11 bases between. Here the CDR3 DNA reads TGTGCCTGGATGGGGAACCAGGGCTACACCTTC. This encodes CAWMGNQGYTF.

The V gene is TRBV7-2, the J gene TRBJ2-2; 8 bases are a match to TRBD1. The germline CDR1 and CDR2 sequences are SGHTA and FQGNSA. There are 16 residues in the CDR3. V was clipped by 4 bases and J by 4 bases; unmatched bases: 8. Here the CDR3 DNA reads TGTGCCAGCAGCTCCCGGACAGGGAAGTCCACCGGGGAGCTGTTTTTT. Translating it yields CASSSRTGKSTGELFF. The variable domain in full, with the rest retrieved from reference TRBV7-2 and TRBJ2-2, is GAGVSQSPSNKVTEKGKDVELRCDPISGHTALYWYRQSLGQGLEFLIYFQGNSAPDKSGLPSDRFSAERTGGSVSTLTIQRTQQEDSAVYLCASSSRTGKSTGELFFGEGSRLTVL.

This chain links TRBV18 with TRBJ1-2; D is unclear. V lost 3 bases and J 4 bases, leaving 6 bases between the germline ends. The germline V gene has CDR1 KGHSH and CDR2 LQKENI. The CDR3 spans 12 residues. The chain's CDR3 is CASSPVGYGYTF. Here the CDR3 DNA reads TGTGCCAGCTCACCGGTTGGCTATGGCTACACCTTC.

In the case of this clone: A much larger clone lies one base from this, so it may be a read error. This chain joins TRBV7-8 and TRBJ1-2; 7 bases agree with TRBD1. This CDR3 contains 13 residues. Losses at the gene ends were 3 bases for V and 2 bases for J; bases not matched to a gene: 0. Germline V lookup: CDR1 SGHVS, CDR2 FQNEAQ. The CDR3 bases are TGTGCCAGCAGCTTGGGACAGAACTATGGCTACACCTTC. It specifies CASSLGQNYGYTF. Full variable domain (remainder filled in from reference TRBV7-8 and TRBJ1-2): GAGVSQSPRYKVAKRGQDVALRCDPISGHVSLFWYQQALGQGPEFLTYFQNEAQLDKSGLPSDRFFAERPEGSVSTLKIQRTQQEDSAVYLCASSLGQNYGYTFGSGTRLTVV.

The chain is built from TRBV27 and TRBJ1-5, with 7 bases that match TRBD1. The CDR3 totals 15 residues. V trimming: 5 bases; J trimming: 1 base; junction bases outside the gene matches: 5. Germline values: CDR1 MNHEY, CDR2 SMNVEV (reference sequence). In nucleotides, the CDR3 is TGTGCCAGCAGTCCCCAGACAGGGAGCAATCAGCCCCAGCATTTT. Translated, it gives CASSPQTGSNQPQHF.

The V call is TRBV11-2, the J call TRBJ1-2; D unresolved. V lost 5 bases, J lost 3 bases, and 19 bases lay in between. The CDR3 runs to 16 residues. The germline gives CDR1 SGHAT, CDR2 FQNNGV. CDR3 nucleotides: TGTGCCAGCAGCCCCTATATCCGGCCGGGCGACTATGGCTACACCTTC. Translated, it gives CASSPYIRPGDYGYTF.

The chain carries TRBV5-1 and TRBJ2-7; the D gene could be TRBD1 or TRBD2 (5 bases each). Per the germline V gene, CDR1 is SGHRS and CDR2 is YFSETQ. This CDR3 is 14 amino acids long. The V gene lost 4 bases and the J gene lost 2 bases, with 13 bases spanning the gap. The CDR3, as DNA: TGCGCCAGCAGCGCGGCCGGGACGGCCTACGAGCAGTACTTC. Its protein product is CASSAAGTAYEQYF.

This clone has more than one count but fewer than ten. V is TRBV2 and J is TRBJ2-1; D call uncertain. The CDR3 is made up of 13 amino acids. V dropped 3 bases and J dropped 7 bases, with 10 bases sitting between them. CDR1 is SNHLY, CDR2 FYNNEI, per germline. The CDR3 nucleotides read TGTGCCAGCAGTGACCCGAACGGGAATGAGCAGTTCTTC. It is translated as CASSDPNGNEQFF.

The J gene is TRBJ2-3, the V gene TRBV6-6; 9 bases fit TRBD2. The V gene's germline CDR1 is MNHNY and CDR2 SVGAGI (reference sequence). J gave up 0 bases and V 3 bases, and 1 base lay outside the gene matches. The CDR3 loop spans 15 amino acids. CDR3 bases: TGTGCCAGCAGTTATCTAGCGGGGAGCACAGATACGCAGTATTTT. This sequence encodes CASSYLAGSTDTQYF.

CDR3 residues: CASSYDWPGESASTDTQYF. Here the CDR3 DNA reads TGTGCCAGCAGCTACGACTGGCCAGGGGAATCCGCTAGCACAGATACGCAGTATTTT. The chain combines TRBV7-9 with TRBJ2-3, with TRBD1 as a possible D gene (6 bases). The CDR3 extends over 19 amino acids. From germline, CDR1 is SEHNR and CDR2 FQNEAQ (reference sequence). V shed 4 bases and J shed 0 bases, with 23 bases lying between them.

On this clone: The junction does not match germline at one end; this may be a read error. This chain uses TRBV15 with TRBJ2-2; D unresolved. This CDR3 region has 11 residues. Germline CDR1 reads LNHNV; CDR2 reads YYDKDF (reference sequence). CDR3 sequence (DNA): TGTGCCGCCAGTGGGGCCGGGGAGCTGTTTTTT. Residues: CAASGAGELFF.